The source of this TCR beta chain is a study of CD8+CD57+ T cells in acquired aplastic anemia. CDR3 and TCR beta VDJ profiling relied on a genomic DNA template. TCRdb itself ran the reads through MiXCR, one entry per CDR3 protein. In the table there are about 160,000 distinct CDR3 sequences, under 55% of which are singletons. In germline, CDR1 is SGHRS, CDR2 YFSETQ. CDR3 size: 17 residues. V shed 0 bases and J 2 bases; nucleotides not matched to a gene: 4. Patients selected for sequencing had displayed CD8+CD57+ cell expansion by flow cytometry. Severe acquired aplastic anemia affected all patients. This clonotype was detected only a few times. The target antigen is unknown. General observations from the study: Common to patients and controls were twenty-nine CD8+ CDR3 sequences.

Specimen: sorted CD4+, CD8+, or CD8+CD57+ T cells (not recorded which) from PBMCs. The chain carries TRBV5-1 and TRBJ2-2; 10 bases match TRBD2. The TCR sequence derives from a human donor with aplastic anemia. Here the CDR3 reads CASSLALAGVNTGELFF. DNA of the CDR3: TGCGCCAGCAGCTTGGCGCTAGCGGGGGTAAACACCGGGGAGCTGTTTTTT.